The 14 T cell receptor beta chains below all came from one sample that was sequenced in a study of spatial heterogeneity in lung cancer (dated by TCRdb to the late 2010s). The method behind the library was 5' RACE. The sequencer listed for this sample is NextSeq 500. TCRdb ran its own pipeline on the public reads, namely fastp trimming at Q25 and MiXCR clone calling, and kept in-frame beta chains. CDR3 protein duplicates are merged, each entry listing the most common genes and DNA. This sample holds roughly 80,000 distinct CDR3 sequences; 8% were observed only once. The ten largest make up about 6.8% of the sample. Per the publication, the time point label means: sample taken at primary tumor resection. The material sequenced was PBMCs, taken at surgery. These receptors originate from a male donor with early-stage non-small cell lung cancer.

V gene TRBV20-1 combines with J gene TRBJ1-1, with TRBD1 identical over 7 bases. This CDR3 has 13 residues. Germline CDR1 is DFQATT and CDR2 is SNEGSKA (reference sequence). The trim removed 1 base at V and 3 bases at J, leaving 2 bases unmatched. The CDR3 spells CSARGDSYTEAFF. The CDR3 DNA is TGCAGTGCTAGAGGGGACAGCTACACTGAAGCTTTCTTT.

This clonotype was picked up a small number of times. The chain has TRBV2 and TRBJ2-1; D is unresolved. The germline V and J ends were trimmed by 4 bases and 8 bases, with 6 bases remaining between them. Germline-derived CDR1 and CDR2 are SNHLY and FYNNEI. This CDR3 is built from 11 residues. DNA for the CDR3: TGTGCCAGCAGTGCGTTGGATGAGCAGTTCTTC. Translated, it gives CASSALDEQFF.

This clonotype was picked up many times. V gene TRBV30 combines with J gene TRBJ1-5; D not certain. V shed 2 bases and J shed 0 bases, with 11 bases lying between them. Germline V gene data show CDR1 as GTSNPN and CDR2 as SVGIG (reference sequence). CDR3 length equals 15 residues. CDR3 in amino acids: CAWSPPGNSNQPQHF. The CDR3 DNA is TGTGCCTGGAGTCCCCCAGGCAATAGCAATCAGCCCCAGCATTTT.

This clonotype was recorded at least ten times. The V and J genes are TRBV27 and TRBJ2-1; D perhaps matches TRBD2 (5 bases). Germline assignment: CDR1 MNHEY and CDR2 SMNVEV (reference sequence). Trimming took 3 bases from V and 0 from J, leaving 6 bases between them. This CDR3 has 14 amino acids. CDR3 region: CASSFGGSYNEQFF. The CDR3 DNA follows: TGTGCCAGCAGTTTTGGAGGCTCCTACAATGAGCAGTTCTTC.

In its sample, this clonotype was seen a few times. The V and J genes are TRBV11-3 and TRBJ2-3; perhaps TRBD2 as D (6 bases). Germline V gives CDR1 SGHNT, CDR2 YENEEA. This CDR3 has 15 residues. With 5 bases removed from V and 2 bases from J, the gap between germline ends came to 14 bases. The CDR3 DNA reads TGTGCCAGCAGCGGAAGGGACTCCCTCACAGATACGCAGTATTTT. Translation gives CASSGRDSLTDTQYF.

In nucleotides, the CDR3 is TGTGCCAGCAGTGAAGGGCTAGCTGACACCTACGAGCAGTACTTC. Translated: CASSEGLADTYEQYF. The chain employs TRBV6-1 and TRBJ2-7; a weak D match, TRBD2 (5 bases). Trimming cost V 1 base and J 2 bases, with 12 bases left between them. Germline lookup yields CDR1 MNHNS and CDR2 SASEGT. The CDR3 is 15 amino acids.

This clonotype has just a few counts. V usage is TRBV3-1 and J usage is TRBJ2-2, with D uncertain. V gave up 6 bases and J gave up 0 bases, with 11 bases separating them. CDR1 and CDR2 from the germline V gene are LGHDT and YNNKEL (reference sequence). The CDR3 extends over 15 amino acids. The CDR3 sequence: CASSRSAANTGELFF. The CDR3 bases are TGTGCCAGCAGTCGCAGCGCCGCGAACACCGGGGAGCTGTTTTTT.

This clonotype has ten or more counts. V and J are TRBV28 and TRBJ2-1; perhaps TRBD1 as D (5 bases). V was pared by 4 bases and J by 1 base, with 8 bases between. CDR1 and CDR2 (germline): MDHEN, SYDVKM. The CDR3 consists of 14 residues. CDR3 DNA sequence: TGTGCCAGCAGTTCCAGGGATTCCTACAATGAGCAGTTCTTC. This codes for CASSSRDSYNEQFF.

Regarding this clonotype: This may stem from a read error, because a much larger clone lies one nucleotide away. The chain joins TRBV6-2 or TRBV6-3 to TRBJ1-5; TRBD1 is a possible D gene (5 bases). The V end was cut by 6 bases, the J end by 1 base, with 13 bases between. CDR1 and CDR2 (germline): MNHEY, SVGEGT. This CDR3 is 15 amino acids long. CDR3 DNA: TGTGCCAGCAGACCCTGGGGGAGGAGCAATCAGCCCCAGCATTTT. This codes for CASRPWGRSNQPQHF.

This CDR3 reads CASSSGRQGLNEKLFF. The CDR3 nucleotides read TGTGCCAGCAGTTCGGGAAGACAGGGTCTTAATGAAAAACTGTTTTTT. The V gene is TRBV27, the J gene TRBJ1-4, with 7 positions matching TRBD1. The V and J ends lost 4 bases and 4 bases, in that order; junction bases with no gene match: 9. CDR1 and CDR2 (germline): MNHEY, SMNVEV (reference sequence). This CDR3 is built from 16 residues.

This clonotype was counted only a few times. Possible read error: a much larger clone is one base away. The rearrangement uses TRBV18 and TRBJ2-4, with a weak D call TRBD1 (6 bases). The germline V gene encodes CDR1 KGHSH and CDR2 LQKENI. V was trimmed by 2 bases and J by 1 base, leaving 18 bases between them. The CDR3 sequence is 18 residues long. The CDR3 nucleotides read TGTGCCAGCTCACCATCCGGGCTGGGGGCTTTGGCCAAAAACATTCAGTACTTC. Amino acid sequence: CASSPSGLGALAKNIQYF.

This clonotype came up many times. The CDR3 sequence is CASSFTPGGNEQFF. As DNA, the CDR3 is TGTGCCAGCAGCTTTACCCCTGGGGGTAATGAGCAGTTCTTC. V and J are TRBV13 and TRBJ2-1, with D possibly called TRBD1 or TRBD2 (5 bases each). The length of the CDR3 is 14 residues. From germline, CDR1 is PRHDT and CDR2 FYEKMQ (reference sequence). The V end lost 3 bases, the J end lost 7 bases, and 13 bases lay between the germline ends.

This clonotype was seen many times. The CDR3 DNA is TGTGCCAGCAGTACAGGGACATTGTCTGGAAACACCATATATTTT. It specifies CASSTGTLSGNTIYF. This chain connects TRBV3-1 to TRBJ1-3, with D perhaps TRBD1 (6 bases). Germline CDR1 and CDR2: LGHDT and YNNKEL (reference sequence). Trimming stripped 6 bases from V and 1 base from J, with 13 bases between. The CDR3 loop spans 15 amino acids. The whole variable domain, filled in from reference TRBV3-1 and TRBJ1-3, reads DTAVSQTPKYLVTQMGNDKSIKCEQNLGHDTMYWYKQDSKKFLKIMFSYNNKELIINETVPNRFSPKSPDKAHLNLHINSLELGDSAVYFCASSTGTLSGNTIYFGEGSWLTVV.

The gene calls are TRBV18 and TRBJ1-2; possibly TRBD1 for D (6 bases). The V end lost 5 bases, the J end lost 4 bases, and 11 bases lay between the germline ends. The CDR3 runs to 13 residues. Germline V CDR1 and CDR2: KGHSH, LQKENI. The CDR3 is CASSSDSTYGYTF. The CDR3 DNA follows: TGTGCCAGCTCATCGGACAGTACCTATGGCTACACCTTC.